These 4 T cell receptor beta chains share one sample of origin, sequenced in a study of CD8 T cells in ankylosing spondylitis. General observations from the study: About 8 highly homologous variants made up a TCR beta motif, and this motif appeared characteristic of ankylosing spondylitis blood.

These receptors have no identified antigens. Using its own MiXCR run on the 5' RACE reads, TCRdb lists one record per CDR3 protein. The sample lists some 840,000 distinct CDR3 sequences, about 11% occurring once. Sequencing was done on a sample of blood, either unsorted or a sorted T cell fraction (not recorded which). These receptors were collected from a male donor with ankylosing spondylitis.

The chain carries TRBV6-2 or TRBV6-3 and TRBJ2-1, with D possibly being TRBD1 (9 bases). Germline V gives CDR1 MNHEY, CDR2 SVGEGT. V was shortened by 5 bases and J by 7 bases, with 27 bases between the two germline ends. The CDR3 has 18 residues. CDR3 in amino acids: CASSKDRGLGLGWNEQFF. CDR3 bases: TGTGCCAGCAGTAAGGACAGGGGACTAGGGTTGGGTTGGAATGAGCAGTTCTTC.

The CDR3 DNA follows: TGCAGTGCTAGGGTGACTAGCAGGGCCAATGAGCAGTTCTTC. Its translation: CSARVTSRANEQFF. This chain connects TRBV20-1 to TRBJ2-1, with TRBD2 matching over 7 bases. Germline trimming cut 3 bases from V and 6 bases from J; bases unmatched to any gene: 8. Germline V lookup: CDR1 DFQATT, CDR2 SNEGSKA (reference sequence). The CDR3 has 14 amino acids.

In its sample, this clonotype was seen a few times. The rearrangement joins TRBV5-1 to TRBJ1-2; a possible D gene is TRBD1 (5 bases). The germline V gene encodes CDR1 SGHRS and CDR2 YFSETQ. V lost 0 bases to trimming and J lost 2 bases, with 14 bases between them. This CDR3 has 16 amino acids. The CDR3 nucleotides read TGCGCCAGCAGCTTGGACGTGACGAGGGGAAACTATGGCTACACCTTC. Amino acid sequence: CASSLDVTRGNYGYTF.

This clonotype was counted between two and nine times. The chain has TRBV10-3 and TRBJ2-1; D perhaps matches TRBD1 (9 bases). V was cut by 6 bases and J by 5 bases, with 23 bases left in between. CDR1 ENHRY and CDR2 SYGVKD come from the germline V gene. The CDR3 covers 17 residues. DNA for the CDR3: TGTGCCATCAGGAAGTTCTTAGCGGGACAGGGCGACAATGAGCAGTTCTTC. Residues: CAIRKFLAGQGDNEQFF.